This T cell receptor beta chain was documented in a study of cytomegalovirus exposure and HLA in healthy donors. Findings of the study overall: The study carried out a later analysis of TCR beta sequences. It associated some 18,000 of them with specific HLA alleles at a false discovery rate of 0.05. Follow-up analysis later connected one missense variant in DCLRE1C with trimming of TCR beta V- and J-genes. Cytomegalovirus association was assigned to 170 or so TCR beta chains. Indistinguishable V segments, including TRBV6-2 and TRBV6-3, were excluded.

A word on this clone: The antigen is not known.

The CDR3 runs 14 residues. V lost 5 bases and J lost 5; bases outside the gene matches: 4. Germline V gene lookup returns CDR1 SGHRS and CDR2 YFSETQ. 60 Vbeta and 13 Jbeta primers were used in PCR. Sequenced by immunoSEQ multiplex PCR; TCRdb stores in-frame clones only, minus some. This listing includes approximately 210,000 clones. This rearrangement joins TRBV5-1 to TRBJ1-2; TRBD1 agrees at 12 bases. This TCR was recovered from a woman between 25 and 40 years old in good health and CMV-seropositive. Sequencing used PBMCs. CDR3 in DNA: TGCGCCAGCAGAGGGACAGGGGGCGCGTATGGCTACACCTTC. This sequence encodes CASRGTGGAYGYTF.